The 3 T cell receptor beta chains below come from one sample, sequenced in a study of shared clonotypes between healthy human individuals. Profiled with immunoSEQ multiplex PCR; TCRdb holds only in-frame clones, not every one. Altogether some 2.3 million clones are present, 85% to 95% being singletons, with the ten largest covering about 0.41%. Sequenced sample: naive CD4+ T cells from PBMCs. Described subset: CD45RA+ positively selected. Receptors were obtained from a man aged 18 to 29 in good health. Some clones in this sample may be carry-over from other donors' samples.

The CDR3 region is CASSQRQGNYHEQYF. The CDR3, as DNA: TGTGCCAGCAGCCAGAGACAGGGAAACTACCACGAGCAGTACTTC. The gene calls are TRBV7-9 and TRBJ2-7, with 7 bases aligning to TRBD1. The CDR3 is 15 residues long. Germline-derived CDR1 and CDR2 are SEHNR and FQNEAQ (reference sequence). V shed 5 bases and J 5 bases; nucleotides not matched to a gene: 12.

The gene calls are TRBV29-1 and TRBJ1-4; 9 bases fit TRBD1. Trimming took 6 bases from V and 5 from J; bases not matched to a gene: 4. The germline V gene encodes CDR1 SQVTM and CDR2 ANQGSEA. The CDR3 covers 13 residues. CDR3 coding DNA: TGCAGCGTCCTGGGACAGGGAAATGAAAAACTGTTTTTT. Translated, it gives CSVLGQGNEKLFF.

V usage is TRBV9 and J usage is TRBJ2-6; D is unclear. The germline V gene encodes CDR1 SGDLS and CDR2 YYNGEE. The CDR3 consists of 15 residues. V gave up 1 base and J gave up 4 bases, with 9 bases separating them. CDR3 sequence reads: CASSVQQVGANVLTF. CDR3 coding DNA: TGTGCCAGCAGCGTACAGCAAGTGGGGGCCAACGTCCTGACTTTC.